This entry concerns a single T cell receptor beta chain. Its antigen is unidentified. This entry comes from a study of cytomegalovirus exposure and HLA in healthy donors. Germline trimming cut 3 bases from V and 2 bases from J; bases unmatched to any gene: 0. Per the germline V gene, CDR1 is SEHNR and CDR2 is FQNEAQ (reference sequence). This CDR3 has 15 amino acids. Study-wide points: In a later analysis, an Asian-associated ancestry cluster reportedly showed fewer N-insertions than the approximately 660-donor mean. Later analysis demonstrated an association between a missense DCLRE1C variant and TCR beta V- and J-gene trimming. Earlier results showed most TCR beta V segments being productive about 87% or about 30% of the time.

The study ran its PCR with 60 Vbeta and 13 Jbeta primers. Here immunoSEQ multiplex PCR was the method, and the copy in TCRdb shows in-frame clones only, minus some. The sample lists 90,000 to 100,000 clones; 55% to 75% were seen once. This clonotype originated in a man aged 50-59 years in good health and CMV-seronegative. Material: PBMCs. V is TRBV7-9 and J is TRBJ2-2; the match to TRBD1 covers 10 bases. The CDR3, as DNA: TGTGCCAGCAGCTTGACAGGGGGCAACACCGGGGAGCTGTTTTTT. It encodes CASSLTGGNTGELFF. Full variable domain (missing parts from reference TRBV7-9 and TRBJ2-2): DTGVSQNPRHKITKRGQNVTFRCDPISEHNRLYWYRQTLGQGPEFLTYFQNEAQLEKSRLLSDRFSAERPKGSFSTLEIQRTEQGDSAMYLCASSLTGGNTGELFFGEGSRLTVL.